This T cell receptor beta chain was sequenced in a study of human T cells and chemical hapten exposure. It was unfractionated whole blood from which total RNA was extracted. The study's library attached unique molecular identifiers to single cDNA molecules. Original handling: Sample TCR totals centred on a median of 95,638, ranging roughly 20,000 to 700,000. TCRdb itself ran the reads through MiXCR, one entry per CDR3 protein. The V and J calls follow TCRdb's processing rather than the paper's. The sample carries about 120,000 distinct CDR3 sequences, over 6.5% recorded once. This clonotype was seen many times. Its antigen is undetermined. Findings and caveats of the study: TCRs exceeding a frequency of 1 in 1000 stayed unchanged under DPC sensitization.

CDR3 size: 13 residues. Trimming cost V 6 bases and J 7 bases; bases outside gene matches: 5. Germline loops: CDR1 SQVTM, CDR2 ANQGSEA. This chain joins TRBV29-1 and TRBJ1-4; TRBD1 matches at 10 bases. Material: whole blood. This TCR was sampled from a human donor in good health. Some clones in this sample may be carry-over from other donors' samples. The CDR3 is CSVGQGKGEKLFF. The CDR3, as DNA: TGCAGCGTGGGACAGGGGAAGGGTGAAAAACTGTTTTTT. Using reference TRBV29-1 and TRBJ1-4 for the parts outside the CDR3, the full variable domain is SAVISQKPSRDICQRGTSLTIQCQVDSQVTMMFWYRQQPGQSLTLIATANQGSEATYESGFVIDKFPISRPNLTFSTLTVSNMSPEDSSIYLCSVGQGKGEKLFFGSGTQLSVL.